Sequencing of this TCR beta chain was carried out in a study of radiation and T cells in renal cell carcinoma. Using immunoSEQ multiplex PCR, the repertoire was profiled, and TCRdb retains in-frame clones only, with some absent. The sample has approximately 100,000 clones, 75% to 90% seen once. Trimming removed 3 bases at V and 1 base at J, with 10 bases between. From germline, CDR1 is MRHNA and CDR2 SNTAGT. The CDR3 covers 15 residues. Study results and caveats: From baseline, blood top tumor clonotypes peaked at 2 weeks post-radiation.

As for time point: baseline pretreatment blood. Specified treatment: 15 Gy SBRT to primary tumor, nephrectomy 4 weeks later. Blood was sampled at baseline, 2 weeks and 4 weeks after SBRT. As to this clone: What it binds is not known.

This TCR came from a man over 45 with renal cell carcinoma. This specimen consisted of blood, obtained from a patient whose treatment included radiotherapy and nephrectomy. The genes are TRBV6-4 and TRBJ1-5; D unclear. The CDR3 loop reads CASSEKVLSNQPQHF. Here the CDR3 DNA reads TGTGCCAGCAGTGAGAAGGTTTTGAGCAATCAGCCCCAGCATTTT.